This passage covers 4 T cell receptor beta chains from one sample sequenced in a study of blood T cell repertoires in COVID-19. The assay was immunoSEQ multiplex PCR, and TCRdb's table has in-frame clones only and misses some. The table has under 200,000 clones, around four fifths seen once. Sequenced: PBMCs or T cells enriched from blood (not recorded which). The receptors were gathered from a woman in her forties or fifties in a cohort exposed to, infected with or recovered from COVID-19 (not recorded which).

The rearrangement links TRBV27 to TRBJ1-2, with 10 positions matching TRBD1. Germline loops: CDR1 MNHEY, CDR2 SMNVEV (reference sequence). Trimming cost V 5 bases and J 4 bases; bases outside gene matches: 7. This CDR3 has 15 residues. CDR3 amino acids: CASSRRQGAGYGYTF. In nucleotides, the CDR3 is TGTGCCAGCAGTCGGAGACAGGGGGCAGGCTATGGCTACACCTTC.

The V call is TRBV9, the J call TRBJ2-2, with 9 nucleotides matching TRBD2. This CDR3 region has 18 residues. Germline trimming cut 3 bases from V and 5 bases from J; bases unmatched to any gene: 14. Germline V gene sequence: CDR1 SGDLS, CDR2 YYNGEE. CDR3 nucleotides: TGTGCCAGCAGCGCCGAGGGACTAGCTTATCCTGTGACCGGGGAGCTGTTTTTT. Amino acids: CASSAEGLAYPVTGELFF.

This chain connects TRBV3-1 (or the pseudogene TRBV3-2) to TRBJ2-5; 7 bases map to TRBD2. The CDR3 has 15 residues. The V segment lost 4 bases and the J segment 4 bases; nucleotides outside the gene matches: 9. Germline loops: CDR1 LGHDT, CDR2 YNNKEL (reference sequence). The CDR3 reads CASSPPAGLRETQYF. The CDR3 region has the DNA TGTGCCAGCAGCCCTCCGGCGGGACTAAGAGAGACCCAGTACTTC.

This chain connects TRBV20-1 to TRBJ1-3; no reliable D call. CDR1 is DFQATT and CDR2 is SNEGSKA in the germline V gene (reference sequence). Trimming took off 3 bases at V and 1 base at J, with 10 bases between the two ends. The CDR3 totals 14 residues. The CDR3 DNA reads TGCAGTGCTAGTGAAGAGGGATCTGGAAACACCATATATTTT. This codes for CSASEEGSGNTIYF.